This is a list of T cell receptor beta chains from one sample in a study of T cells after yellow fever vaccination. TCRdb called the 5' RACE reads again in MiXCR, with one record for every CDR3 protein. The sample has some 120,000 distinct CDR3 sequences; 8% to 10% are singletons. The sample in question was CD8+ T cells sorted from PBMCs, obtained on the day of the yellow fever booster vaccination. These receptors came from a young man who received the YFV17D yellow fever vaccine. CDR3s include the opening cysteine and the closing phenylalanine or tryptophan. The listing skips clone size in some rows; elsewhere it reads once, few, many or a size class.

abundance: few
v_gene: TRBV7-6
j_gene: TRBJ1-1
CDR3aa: CASSLWAQGTEAFF

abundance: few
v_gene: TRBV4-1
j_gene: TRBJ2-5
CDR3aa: CASSQQTDQRTSSGTQYF

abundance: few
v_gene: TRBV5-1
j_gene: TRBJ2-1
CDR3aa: CASSLSADRGQFF

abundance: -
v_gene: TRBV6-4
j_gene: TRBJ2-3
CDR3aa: CASSRGETTDTQYF

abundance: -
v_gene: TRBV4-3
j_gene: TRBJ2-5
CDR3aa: CASSPQVGRETQYF

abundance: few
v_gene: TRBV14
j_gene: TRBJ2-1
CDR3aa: CASSQGLENNEQFF

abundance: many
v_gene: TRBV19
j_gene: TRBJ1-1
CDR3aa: CASSIGGPTEAFF

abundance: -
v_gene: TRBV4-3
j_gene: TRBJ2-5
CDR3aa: CASSQGGGPETQYF

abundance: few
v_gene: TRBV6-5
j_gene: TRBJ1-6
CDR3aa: CASSYSMVGGSYNSPLHF

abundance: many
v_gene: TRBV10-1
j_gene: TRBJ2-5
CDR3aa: CASSESIVGGKETQYF

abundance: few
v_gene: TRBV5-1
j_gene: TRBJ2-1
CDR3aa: CASSDGTGSYNEQFF

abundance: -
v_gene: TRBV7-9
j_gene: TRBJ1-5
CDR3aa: CASSGSPDGTFDNQPQHF

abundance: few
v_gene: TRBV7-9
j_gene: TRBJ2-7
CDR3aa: CASSTPIRGGSYEQYF

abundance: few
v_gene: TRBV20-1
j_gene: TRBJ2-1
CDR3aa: CSASFEQFF

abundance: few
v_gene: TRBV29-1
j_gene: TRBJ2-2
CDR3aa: CSVEIGHSNTGELFF

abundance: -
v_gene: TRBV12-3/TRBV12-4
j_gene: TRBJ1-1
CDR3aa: CASSFRGLRTEAFF

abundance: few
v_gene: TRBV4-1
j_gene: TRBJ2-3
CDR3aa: CASSQSPKPSSTDTQYF

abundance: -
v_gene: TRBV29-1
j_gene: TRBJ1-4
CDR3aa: CSVALEIGRATNEKLFF

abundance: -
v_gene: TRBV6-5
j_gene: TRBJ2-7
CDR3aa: CASSYSRTPGGEQYF

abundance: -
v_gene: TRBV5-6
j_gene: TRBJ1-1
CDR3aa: CASSLHRATEAFF

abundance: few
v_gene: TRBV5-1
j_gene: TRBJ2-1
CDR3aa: CASSLHIPGDYNEQFF

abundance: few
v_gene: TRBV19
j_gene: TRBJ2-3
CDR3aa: CASAIDTQYF

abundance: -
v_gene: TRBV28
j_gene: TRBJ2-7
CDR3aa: CASRRTSGPYEQYF

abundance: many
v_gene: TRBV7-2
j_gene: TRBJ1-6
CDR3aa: CASSLTPEAGGALHF

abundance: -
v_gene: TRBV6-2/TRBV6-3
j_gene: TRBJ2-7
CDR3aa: CASSLTGSYEQYF

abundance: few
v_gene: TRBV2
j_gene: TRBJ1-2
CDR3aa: CAKNTGHNDYGYTF

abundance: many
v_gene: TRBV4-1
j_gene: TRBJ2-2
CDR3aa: CASSQGDDTGELFF

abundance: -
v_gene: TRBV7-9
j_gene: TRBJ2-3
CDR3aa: CASSFRTPQYF

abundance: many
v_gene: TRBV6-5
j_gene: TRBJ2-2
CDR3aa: CASSYSGGELFF

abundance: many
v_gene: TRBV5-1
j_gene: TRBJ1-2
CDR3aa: CASTPQSSEYGYTF

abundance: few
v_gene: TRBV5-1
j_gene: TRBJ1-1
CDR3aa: CASSLRTANTEAFF

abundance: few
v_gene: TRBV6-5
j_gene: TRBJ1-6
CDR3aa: CASSLSTGGSPLHF

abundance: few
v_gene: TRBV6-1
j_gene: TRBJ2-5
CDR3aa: CASSRQGEWTQYF

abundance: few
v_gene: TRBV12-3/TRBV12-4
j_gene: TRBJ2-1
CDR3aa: CASSQTRELFF

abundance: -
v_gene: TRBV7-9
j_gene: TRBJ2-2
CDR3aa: CASSLERENTGELFF

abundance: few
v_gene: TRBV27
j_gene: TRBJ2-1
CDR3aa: CASSLSPGANEQFF

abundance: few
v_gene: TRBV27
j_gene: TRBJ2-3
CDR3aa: CASSVSGGYPQYF

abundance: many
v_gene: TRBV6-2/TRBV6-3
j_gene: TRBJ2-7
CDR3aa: CASSLGQGATYEQYF

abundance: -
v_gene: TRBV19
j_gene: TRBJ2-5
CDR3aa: CASSTGTARETQYF

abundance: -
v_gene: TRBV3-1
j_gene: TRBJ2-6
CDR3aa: CASSRIRGVTGANVLTF

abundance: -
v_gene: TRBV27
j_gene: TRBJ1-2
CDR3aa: CASSFQQYYGYTF

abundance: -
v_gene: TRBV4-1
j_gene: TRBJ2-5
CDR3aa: CASSQGDPYQETQYF

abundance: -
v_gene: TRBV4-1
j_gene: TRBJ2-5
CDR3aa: CASSQETGSPIQETQYF

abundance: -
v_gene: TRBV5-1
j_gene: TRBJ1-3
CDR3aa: CASSSGGGSGNTIYF

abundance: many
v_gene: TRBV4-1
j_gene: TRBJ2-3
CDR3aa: CASSQALAGGASTDTQYF

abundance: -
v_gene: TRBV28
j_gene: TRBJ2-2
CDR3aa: CASSLYGSNTGELFF

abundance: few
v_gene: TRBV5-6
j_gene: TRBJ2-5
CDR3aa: CASSMSTDFGETQYF

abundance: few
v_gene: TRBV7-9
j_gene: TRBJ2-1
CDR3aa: CASGLLSGGVSSYNEQFF

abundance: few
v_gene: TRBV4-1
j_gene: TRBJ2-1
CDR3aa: CASSGTGIKFF

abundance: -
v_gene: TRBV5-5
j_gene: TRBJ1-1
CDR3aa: CASSGSDTEAFF

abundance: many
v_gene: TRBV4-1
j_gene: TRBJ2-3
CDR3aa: CASTPGHSSTDTQYF

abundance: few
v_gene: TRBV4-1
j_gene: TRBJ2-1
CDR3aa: CASSHPTGLGEQFF

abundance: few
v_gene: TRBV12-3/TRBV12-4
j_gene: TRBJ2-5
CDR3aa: CASSPSRVEETQYF

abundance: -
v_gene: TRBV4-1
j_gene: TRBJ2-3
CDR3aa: CASSQSGLTDTQYF

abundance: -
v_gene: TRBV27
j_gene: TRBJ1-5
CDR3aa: CASSSLPPGTQHF

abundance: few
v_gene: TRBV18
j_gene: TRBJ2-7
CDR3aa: CASSPPYPGSYEQYF

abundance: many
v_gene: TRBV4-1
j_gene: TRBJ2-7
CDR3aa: CASSQGAQHMEQYF